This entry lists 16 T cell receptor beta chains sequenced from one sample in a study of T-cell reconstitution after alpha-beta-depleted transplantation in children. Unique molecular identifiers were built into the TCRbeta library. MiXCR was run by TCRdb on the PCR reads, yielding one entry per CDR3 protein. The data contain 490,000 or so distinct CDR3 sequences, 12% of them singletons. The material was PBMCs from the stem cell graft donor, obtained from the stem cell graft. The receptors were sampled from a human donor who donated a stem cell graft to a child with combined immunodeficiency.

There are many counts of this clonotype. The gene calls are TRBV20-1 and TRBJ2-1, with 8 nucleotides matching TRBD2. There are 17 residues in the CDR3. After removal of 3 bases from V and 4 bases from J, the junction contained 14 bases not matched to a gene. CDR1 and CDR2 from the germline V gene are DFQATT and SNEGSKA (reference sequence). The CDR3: CSARGRPLTSVYNEQFF. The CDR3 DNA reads TGCAGTGCTAGGGGCAGGCCACTGACTAGCGTTTACAATGAGCAGTTCTTC.

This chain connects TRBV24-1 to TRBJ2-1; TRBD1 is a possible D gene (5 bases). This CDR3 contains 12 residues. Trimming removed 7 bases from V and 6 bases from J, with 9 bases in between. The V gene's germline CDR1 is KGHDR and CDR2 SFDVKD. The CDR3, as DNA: TGTGCCACCAGCAGGGATCGCAATGAGCAGTTCTTC. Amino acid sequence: CATSRDRNEQFF.

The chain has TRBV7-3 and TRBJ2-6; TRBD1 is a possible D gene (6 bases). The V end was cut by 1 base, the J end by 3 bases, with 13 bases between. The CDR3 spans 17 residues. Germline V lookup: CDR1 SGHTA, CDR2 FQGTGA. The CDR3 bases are TGTGCCAGCAGCTTAAGGACAGTTCCCGGTGGGGCCAACGTCCTGACTTTC. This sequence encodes CASSLRTVPGGANVLTF.

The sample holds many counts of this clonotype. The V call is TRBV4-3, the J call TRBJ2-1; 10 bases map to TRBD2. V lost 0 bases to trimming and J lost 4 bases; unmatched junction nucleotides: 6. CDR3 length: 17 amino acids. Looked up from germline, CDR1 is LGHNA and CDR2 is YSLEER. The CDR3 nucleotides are TGCGCCAGCAGCCAAGAGGTAGCGGGGGGCATATACAATGAGCAGTTCTTC. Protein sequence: CASSQEVAGGIYNEQFF.

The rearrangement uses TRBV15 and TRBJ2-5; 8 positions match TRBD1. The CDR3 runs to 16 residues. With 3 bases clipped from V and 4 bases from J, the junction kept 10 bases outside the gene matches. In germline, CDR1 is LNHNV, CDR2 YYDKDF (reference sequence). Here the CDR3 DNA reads TGTGCCACCAGCAGCGCCCCGGGACAGGTAGCAGAGACCCAGTACTTC. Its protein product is CATSSAPGQVAETQYF.

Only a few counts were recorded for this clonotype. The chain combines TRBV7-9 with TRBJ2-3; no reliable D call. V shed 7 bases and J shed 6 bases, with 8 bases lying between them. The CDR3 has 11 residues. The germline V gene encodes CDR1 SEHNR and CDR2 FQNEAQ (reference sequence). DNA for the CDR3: TGTGCCAGCAAAAGGGCGGATACGCAGTATTTT. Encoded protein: CASKRADTQYF. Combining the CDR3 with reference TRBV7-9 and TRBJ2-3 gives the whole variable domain DTGVSQNPRHKITKRGQNVTFRCDPISEHNRLYWYRQTLGQGPEFLTYFQNEAQLEKSRLLSDRFSAERPKGSFSTLEIQRTEQGDSAMYLCASKRADTQYFGPGTRLTVL.

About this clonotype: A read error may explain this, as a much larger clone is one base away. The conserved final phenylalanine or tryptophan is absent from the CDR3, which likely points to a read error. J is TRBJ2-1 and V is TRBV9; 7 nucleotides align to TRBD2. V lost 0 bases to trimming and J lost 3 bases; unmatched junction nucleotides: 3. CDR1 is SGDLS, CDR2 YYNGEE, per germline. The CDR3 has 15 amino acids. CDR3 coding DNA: TGTGCCAGCAGCGTAGACCTAGCGGACTACAATGAGCAGTTCTGC. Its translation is CASSVDLADYNEQFC.

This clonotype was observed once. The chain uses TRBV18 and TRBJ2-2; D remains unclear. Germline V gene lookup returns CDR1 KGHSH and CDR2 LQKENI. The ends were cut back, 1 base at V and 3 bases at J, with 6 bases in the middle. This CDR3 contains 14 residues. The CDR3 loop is CASSPQAHTGELFF. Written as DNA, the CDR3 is TGTGCCAGCTCACCACAGGCTCACACCGGGGAGCTGTTTTTT.

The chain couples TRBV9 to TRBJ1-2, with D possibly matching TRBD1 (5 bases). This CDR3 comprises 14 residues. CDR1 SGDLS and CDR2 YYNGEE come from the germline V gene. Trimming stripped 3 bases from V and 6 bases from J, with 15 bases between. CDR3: CASSAGTGGNGYTF. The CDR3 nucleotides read TGTGCCAGCAGCGCCGGGACCGGAGGGAATGGCTACACCTTC.

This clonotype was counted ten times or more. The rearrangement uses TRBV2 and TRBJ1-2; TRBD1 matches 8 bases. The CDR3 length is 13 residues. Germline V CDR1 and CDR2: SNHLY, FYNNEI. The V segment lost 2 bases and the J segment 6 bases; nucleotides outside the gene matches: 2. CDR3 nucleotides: TGTGCCAGCAGTGAATACAGGGGGAATGGCTACACCTTC. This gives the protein CASSEYRGNGYTF.

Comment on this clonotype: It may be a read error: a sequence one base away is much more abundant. CDR3 region: CAITQTSMGEQFF. The DNA of the CDR3 is TGTGCCATCACCCAAACTAGTATGGGTGAGCAGTTCTTC. The chain joins TRBV10-3 to TRBJ2-1, with D maybe TRBD2 (5 bases). V lost 7 bases to trimming and J lost 9 bases, with 16 bases between them. CDR1 is ENHRY and CDR2 is SYGVKD in the germline V gene. The CDR3 has 13 amino acids.

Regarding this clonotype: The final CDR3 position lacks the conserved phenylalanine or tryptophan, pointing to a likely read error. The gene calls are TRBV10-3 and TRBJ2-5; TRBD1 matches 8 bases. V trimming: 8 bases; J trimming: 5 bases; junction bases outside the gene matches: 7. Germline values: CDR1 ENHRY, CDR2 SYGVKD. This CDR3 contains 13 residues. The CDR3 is CAIGAGGGETQYC. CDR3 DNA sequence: TGTGCCATCGGAGCAGGGGGCGGGGAGACCCAGTACTGC.

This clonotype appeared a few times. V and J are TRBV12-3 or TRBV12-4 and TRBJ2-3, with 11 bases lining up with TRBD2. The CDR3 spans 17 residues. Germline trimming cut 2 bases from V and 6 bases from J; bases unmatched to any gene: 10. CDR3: CASSLLFSGRGADTQYF. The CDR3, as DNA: TGTGCCAGCAGTTTACTCTTTAGCGGGAGGGGCGCGGATACGCAGTATTTT.

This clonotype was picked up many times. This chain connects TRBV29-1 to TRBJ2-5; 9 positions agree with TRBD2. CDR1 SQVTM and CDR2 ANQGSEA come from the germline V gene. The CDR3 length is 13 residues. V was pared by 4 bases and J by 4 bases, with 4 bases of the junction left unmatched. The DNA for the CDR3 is TGCAGCGTTGGGGGACTAGCAATAGAGACCCAGTACTTC. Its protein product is CSVGGLAIETQYF. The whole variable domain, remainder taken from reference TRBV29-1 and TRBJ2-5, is SAVISQKPSRDICQRGTSLTIQCQVDSQVTMMFWYRQQPGQSLTLIATANQGSEATYESGFVIDKFPISRPNLTFSTLTVSNMSPEDSSIYLCSVGGLAIETQYFGPGTRLLVL.

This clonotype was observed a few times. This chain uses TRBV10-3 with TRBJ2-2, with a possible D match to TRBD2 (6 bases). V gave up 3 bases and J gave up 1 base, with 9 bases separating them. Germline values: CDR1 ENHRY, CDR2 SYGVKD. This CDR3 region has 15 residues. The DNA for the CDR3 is TGTGCCATCAGTGACCAGGGACTGAACACCGGGGAGCTGTTTTTT. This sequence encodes CAISDQGLNTGELFF.

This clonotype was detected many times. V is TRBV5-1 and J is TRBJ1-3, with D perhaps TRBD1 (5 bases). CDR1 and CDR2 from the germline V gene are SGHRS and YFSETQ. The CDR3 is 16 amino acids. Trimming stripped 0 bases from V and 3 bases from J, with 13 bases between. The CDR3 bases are TGCGCCAGCAGCTTGGAGCCCCAGGGAGGTGGAAACACCATATATTTT. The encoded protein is CASSLEPQGGGNTIYF. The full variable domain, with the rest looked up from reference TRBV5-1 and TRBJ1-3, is KAGVTQTPRYLIKTRGQQVTLSCSPISGHRSVSWYQQTPGQGLQFLFEYFSETQRNKGNFPGRFSGRQFSNSRSEMNVSTLELGDSALYLCASSLEPQGGGNTIYFGEGSWLTVV.